Here is one TCR beta chain with its context. Only in-frame clones appear in the TCRdb table, and some are missing; sequencing was by immunoSEQ multiplex PCR. The repertoire includes approximately 4,000 clones, roughly three quarters of them detected once, and about 5.9% sits in the top ten. These data originate in a study of high-grade serous ovarian cancer treatment subgroups. Study details: On average, just over 14,000 reads and several thousand unique TCR beta rearrangements were obtained per sample.

Tumor tissue was taken before any definitive surgery or chemotherapy was given. This TCR was recovered from a human donor with high-grade serous ovarian cancer. Sample: tumor tissue.

CDR3 DNA: TGCAGCGTCGGGACAGGGGATTACAATGAGCAGTTCTTC. This encodes CSVGTGDYNEQFF. The chain employs TRBV29-1 and TRBJ2-1; 10 nucleotides line up with TRBD1. The CDR3 length is 13 residues. J was trimmed by 4 bases and V by 6 bases; bases with no gene match: 3. In germline, CDR1 is SQVTM, CDR2 ANQGSEA.